This TCR beta chain came from a study of cytomegalovirus exposure and HLA in healthy donors. For the study at large: Membership in the Caucasian-associated ancestry cluster was found for 81% of nearly 400 genotyped donors.

Whole-study findings and limits: Analysis was performed later, and it showed HLA-associated TCR beta chains to be more clonally expanded than equally common others. Per published accounts, TCR beta sequences correctly predicted the HLA-A and HLA-B alleles of most subjects. A later examination showed that TCR association rates differed by HLA locus, with DRB1 most and HLA-C fewest.

As to this clone: Its antigen is unidentified.

The CDR3 loop spans 14 amino acids. CDR1 LNHDA and CDR2 SQIVND come from the germline V gene (reference sequence). V lost 1 base to trimming and J lost 7 bases; unmatched junction nucleotides: 5. The PCR used 60 Vbeta and 13 Jbeta primers. This table comes from immunoSEQ multiplex PCR, and its TCRdb copy is limited to in-frame clones, with some not included. Among under 150,000 clones listed, around 86% were seen once. The sequence derives from a man between 18 and 29 years old in good health and CMV-seronegative. The V gene is TRBV19, the J gene TRBJ2-7, with 9 bases identical to TRBD1. The sample comprised PBMCs. The CDR3 is CASSIVTGQGEQYF. The CDR3 nucleotides read TGTGCCAGTAGTATAGTTACGGGACAGGGTGAGCAGTACTTC.